This T cell receptor beta chain was recorded in a study of cytomegalovirus exposure and HLA in healthy donors. Broader study findings: It was 164 TCR beta chains that were listed as cytomegalovirus-associated. A later analysis found TCR association rates differed by HLA locus, highest for DRB1 and lowest for HLA-C.

Trimming pared 1 base from V and 1 base from J, leaving 11 bases between. Germline CDR1 is MGHDK and CDR2 is SYGVNS. CDR3 length: 16 residues. As concerns this clone: Antigen specificity is unknown.

PCR used 60 Vbeta primers and 13 Jbeta primers. Profiled with immunoSEQ multiplex PCR; TCRdb holds only in-frame clones, not every one. The data show some 150,000 clones, roughly 70% seen once. The sequenced material came from PBMCs. The rearrangement joins TRBV25-1 to TRBJ1-5; TRBD1 might be the D (6 bases). The receptor was derived from a woman in her twenties or thirties in good health and CMV-seronegative. CDR3 nucleotide sequence: TGTGCCAGCAGTGAATCGGGCAGGGGAAGCAATCAGCCCCAGCATTTT. It codes for CASSESGRGSNQPQHF.